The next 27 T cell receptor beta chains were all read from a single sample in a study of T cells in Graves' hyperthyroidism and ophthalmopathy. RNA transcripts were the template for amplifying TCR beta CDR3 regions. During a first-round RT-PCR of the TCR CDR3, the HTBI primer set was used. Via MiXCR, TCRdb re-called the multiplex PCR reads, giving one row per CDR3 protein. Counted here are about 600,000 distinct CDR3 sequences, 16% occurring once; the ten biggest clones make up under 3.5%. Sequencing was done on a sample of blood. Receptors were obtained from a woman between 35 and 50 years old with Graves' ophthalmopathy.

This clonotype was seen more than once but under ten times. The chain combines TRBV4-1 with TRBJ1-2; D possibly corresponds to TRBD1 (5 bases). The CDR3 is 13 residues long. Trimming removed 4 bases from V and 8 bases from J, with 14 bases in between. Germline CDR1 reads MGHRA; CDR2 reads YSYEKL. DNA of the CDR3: TGCGCCAGCAGCCGCATAGGGACGGGCGGCTACACCTTC. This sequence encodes CASSRIGTGGYTF.

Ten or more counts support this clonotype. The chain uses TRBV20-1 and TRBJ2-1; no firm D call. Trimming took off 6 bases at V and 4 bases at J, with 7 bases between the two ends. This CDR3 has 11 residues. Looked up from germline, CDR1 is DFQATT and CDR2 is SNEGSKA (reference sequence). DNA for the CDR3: TGCAGTGCAAGCTTTTACAATGAGCAGTTCTTC. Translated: CSASFYNEQFF.

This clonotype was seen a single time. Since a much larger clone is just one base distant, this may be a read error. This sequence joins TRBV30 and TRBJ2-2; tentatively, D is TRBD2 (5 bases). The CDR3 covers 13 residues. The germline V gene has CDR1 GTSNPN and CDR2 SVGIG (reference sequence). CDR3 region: CAWSPGRPGEPFF. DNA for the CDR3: TGTGCCTGGAGTCCGGGTAGGCCCGGGGAGCCGTTTTTT.

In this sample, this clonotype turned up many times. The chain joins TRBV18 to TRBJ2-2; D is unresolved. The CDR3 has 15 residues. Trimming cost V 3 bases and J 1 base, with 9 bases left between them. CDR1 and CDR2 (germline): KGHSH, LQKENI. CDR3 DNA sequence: TGTGCCAGCTCACCCTCCGGACGGAACACCGGGGAGCTGTTTTTT. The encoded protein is CASSPSGRNTGELFF.

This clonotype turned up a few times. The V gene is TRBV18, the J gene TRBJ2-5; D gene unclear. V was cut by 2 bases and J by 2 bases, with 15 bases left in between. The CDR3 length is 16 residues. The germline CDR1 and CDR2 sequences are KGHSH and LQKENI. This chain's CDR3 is CASSPGAVRNQETQYF. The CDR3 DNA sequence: TGTGCCAGCTCACCAGGCGCCGTCCGGAATCAAGAGACCCAGTACTTC.

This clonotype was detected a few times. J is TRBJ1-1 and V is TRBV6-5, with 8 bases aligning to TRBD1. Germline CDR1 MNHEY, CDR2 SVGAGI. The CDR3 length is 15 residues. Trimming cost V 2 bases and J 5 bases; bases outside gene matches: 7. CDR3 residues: CASSYGGRGLTEAFF. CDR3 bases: TGTGCCAGCAGTTACGGTGGCAGGGGGCTTACTGAAGCTTTCTTT.

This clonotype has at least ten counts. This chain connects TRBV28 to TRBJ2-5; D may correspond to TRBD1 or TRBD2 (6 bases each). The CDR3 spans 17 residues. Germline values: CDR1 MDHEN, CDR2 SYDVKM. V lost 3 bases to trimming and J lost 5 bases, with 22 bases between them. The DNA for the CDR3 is TGTGCCAGCAGTTTTGTATGGGGAACAGGAGGGGGGGAGACCCAGTACTTC. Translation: CASSFVWGTGGGETQYF. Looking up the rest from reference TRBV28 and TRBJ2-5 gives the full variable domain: DVKVTQSSRYLVKRTGEKVFLECVQDMDHENMFWYRQDPGLGLRLIYFSYDVKMKEKGDIPEGYSVSREKKERFSLILESASTNQTSMYLCASSFVWGTGGGETQYFGPGTRLLVL.

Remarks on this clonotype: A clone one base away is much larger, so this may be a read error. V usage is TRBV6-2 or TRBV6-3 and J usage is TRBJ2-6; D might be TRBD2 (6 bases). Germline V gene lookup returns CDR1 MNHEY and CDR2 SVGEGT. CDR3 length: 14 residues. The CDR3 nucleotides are TGTGCCAGCAGCCCCGGGGGTGGGGCCAACGTCCCGACTTTC. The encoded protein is CASSPGGGANVPTF.

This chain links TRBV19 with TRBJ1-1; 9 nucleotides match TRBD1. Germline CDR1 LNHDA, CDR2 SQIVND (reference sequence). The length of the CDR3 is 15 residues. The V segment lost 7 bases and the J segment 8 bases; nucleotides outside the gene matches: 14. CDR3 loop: CASTIRQGDLLEAFF. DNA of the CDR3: TGTGCCAGTACCATACGACAGGGGGATTTATTGGAAGCTTTCTTT.

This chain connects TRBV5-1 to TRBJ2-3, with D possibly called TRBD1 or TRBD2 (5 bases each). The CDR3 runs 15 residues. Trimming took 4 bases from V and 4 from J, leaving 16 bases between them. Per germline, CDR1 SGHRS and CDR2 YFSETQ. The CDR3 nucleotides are TGCGCCAGCAGCGTGGGGCGGGCCCCCCCAGATACGCAGTATTTT. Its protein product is CASSVGRAPPDTQYF.

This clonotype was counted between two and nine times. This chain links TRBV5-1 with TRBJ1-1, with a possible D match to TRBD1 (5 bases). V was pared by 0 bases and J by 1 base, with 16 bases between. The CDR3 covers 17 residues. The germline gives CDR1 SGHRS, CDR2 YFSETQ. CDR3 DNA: TGCGCCAGCAGCTTGGAGTTGGGGGAGGGGACGAACACTGAAGCTTTCTTT. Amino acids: CASSLELGEGTNTEAFF.

CDR3 bases: TGTGCCAGCAGCTTACCACTAGCGGGAGGGTCCTCCTACAATGAGCAGTTCTTC. It codes for CASSLPLAGGSSYNEQFF. The chain carries TRBV7-2 and TRBJ2-1; 13 bases map to TRBD2. In germline, CDR1 is SGHTA, CDR2 FQGNSA. The CDR3 sequence is 18 residues long. Trimming took 2 bases from V and 0 from J; bases not matched to a gene: 4.

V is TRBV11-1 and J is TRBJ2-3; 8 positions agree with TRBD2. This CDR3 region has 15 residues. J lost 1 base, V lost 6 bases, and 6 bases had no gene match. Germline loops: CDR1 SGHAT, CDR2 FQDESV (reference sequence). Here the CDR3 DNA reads TGTGCCAGCAGGTCAGCGGGGGACCGCACAGATACGCAGTATTTT. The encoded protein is CASRSAGDRTDTQYF.

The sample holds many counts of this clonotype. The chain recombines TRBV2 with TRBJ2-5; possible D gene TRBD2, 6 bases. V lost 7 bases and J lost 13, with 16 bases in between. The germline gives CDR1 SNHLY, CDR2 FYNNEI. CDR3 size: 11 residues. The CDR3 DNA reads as TGTGCCAGCACCGCAGGACCGGGGGTGTACTTC. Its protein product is CASTAGPGVYF.

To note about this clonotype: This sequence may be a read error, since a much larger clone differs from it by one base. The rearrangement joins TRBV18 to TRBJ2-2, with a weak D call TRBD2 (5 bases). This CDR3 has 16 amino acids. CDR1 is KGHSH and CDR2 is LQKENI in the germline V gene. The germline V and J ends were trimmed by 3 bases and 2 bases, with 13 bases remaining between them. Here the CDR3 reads CASSPPDGLNTGELFF. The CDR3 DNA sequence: TGTGCCAGCTCACCCCCGGACGGACTCAACACCGGGGAGCTGTTTTTT.

DNA for the CDR3: TGTGCCAGTAGTATAGATCGAGGAAGCAACTACGAGCAGTACTTC. Translation: CASSIDRGSNYEQYF. The chain recombines TRBV19 with TRBJ2-7; no reliable D call. Germline V CDR1 and CDR2: LNHDA, SQIVND (reference sequence). Trimming took 0 bases from V and 3 from J, leaving 12 bases between them. This CDR3 region has 15 residues.

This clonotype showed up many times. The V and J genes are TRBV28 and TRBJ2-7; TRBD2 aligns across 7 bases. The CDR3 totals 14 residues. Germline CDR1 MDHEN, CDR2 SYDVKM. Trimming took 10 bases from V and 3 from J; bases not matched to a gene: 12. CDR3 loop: CAIPPGRLFYEQYF. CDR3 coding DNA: TGTGCCATCCCACCCGGGAGGCTTTTCTACGAGCAGTACTTC.

CDR3 DNA: TGTGCCAGCAGTTTCCTTCTAGCGGGAGGGGATGAGCAGTTCTTC. It translates to CASSFLLAGGDEQFF. The chain employs TRBV27 and TRBJ2-1; 12 bases align to TRBD2. J lost 8 bases, V lost 3 bases, and 5 bases had no gene match. Germline lookup yields CDR1 MNHEY and CDR2 SMNVEV (reference sequence). The CDR3 loop spans 15 amino acids.

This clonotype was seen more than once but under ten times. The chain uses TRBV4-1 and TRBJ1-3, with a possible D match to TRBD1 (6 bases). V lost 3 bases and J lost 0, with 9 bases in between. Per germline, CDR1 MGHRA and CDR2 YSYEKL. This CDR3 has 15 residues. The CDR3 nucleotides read TGCGCCAGCAGCCACCTACAGGGCTCTGGAAACACCATATATTTT. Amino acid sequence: CASSHLQGSGNTIYF.

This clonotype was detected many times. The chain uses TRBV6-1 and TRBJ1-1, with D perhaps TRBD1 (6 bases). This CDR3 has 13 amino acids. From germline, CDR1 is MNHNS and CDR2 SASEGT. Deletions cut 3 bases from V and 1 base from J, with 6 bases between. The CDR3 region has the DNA TGTGCCAGCAGTGAGGGGGCGAACACTGAAGCTTTCTTT. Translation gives CASSEGANTEAFF.

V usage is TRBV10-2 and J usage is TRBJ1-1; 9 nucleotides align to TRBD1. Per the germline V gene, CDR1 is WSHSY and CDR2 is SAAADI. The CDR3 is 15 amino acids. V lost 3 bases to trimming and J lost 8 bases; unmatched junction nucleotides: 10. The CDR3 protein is CASSDPGQGPLEAFF. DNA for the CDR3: TGCGCCAGCAGTGACCCGGGACAGGGCCCTCTGGAAGCTTTCTTT.

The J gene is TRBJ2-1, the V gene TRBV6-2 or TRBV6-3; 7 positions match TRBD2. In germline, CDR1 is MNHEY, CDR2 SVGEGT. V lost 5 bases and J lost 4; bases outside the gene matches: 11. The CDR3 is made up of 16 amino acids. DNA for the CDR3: TGTGCCAGCAGTGACGAGGGGCGGGGGAAGTACAATGAGCAGTTCTTC. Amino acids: CASSDEGRGKYNEQFF.

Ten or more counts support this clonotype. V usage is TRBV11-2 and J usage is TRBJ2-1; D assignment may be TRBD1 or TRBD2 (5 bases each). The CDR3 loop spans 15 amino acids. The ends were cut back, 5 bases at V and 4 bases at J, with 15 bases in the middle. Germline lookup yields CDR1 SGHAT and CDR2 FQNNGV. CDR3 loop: CASSPGRARYNEQFF. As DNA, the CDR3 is TGTGCCAGCAGCCCGGGACGGGCGCGATACAATGAGCAGTTCTTC. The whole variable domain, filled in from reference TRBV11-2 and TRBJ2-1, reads EAGVAQSPRYKIIEKRQSVAFWCNPISGHATLYWYQQILGQGPKLLIQFQNNGVVDDSQLPKDRFSAERLKGVDSTLKIQPAKLEDSAVYLCASSPGRARYNEQFFGPGTRLTVL.

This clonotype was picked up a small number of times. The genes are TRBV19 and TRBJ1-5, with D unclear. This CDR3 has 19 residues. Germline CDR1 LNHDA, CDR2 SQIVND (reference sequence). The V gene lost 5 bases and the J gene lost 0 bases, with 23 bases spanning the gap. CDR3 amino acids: CASSHTGPLIRASNQPQHF. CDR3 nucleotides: TGTGCCAGTAGTCATACCGGGCCGTTAATAAGAGCTAGCAATCAGCCCCAGCATTTT.

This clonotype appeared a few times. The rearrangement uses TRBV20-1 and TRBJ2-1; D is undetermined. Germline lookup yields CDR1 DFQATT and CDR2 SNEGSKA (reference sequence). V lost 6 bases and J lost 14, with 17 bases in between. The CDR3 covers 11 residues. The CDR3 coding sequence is TGCAGTGCCAGAACGAGCCAGAAGGAGTTCTTC. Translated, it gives CSARTSQKEFF.

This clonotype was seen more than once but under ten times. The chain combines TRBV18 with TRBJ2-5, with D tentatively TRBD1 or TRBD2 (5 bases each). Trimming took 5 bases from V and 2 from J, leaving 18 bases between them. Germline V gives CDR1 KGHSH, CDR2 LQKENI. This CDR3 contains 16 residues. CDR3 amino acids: CASSSYGTKQQETQYF. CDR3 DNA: TGTGCCAGCTCATCGTACGGGACGAAACAACAAGAGACCCAGTACTTC.

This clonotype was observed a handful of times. CDR3 protein: CAISELAGNTEAFF. CDR3 coding DNA: TGTGCCATCAGTGAGTTAGCGGGGAACACTGAAGCTTTCTTT. The chain uses TRBV10-3 and TRBJ1-1; D is unclear. Trimming pared 1 base from V and 1 base from J, leaving 7 bases between. This CDR3 is built from 14 residues. Germline V gene sequence: CDR1 ENHRY, CDR2 SYGVKD.